These 30 T cell receptor beta chains were all obtained from the same sample, sequenced in a study of OX40 agonist ivuxolimab in advanced cancers. TCRdb's copy holds only in-frame clones and misses some; the assay was immunoSEQ multiplex PCR. The table includes 75,000 to 100,000 clones, approximately 80% detected once. The sample consisted of CD4+ or CD8+ T cells sorted from blood, taken in a trial of the OX40 agonist ivuxolimab. These TCRs come from an adult with an advanced solid tumor such as melanoma, head and neck, liver or kidney cancer.

This clone was observed once. This chain uses TRBV2 with TRBJ2-7; 7 bases are a match to TRBD2. J was trimmed by 0 bases and V by 5 bases; bases with no gene match: 13. This CDR3 is built from 17 residues. Germline-derived CDR1 and CDR2 are SNHLY and FYNNEI. This chain's CDR3 is CASSPRRLAASSYEQYF. DNA of the CDR3: TGTGCCAGCAGTCCCAGGCGGCTAGCGGCATCCTCCTACGAGCAGTACTTC. The variable domain in full, with the rest retrieved from reference TRBV2 and TRBJ2-7, is EPEVTQTPSHQVTQMGQEVILRCVPISNHLYFYWYRQILGQKVEFLVSFYNNEISEKSEIFDDQFSVERPDGSNFTLKIRSTKLEDSAMYFCASSPRRLAASSYEQYFGPGTRLTVT.

The chain is built from TRBV27 and TRBJ2-7, with TRBD1 matching 7 bases. The CDR3 extends over 12 amino acids. Germline CDR1 MNHEY, CDR2 SMNVEV (reference sequence). V trimming: 6 bases; J trimming: 5 bases; junction bases outside the gene matches: 4. CDR3 DNA sequence: TGTGCCAGCAGGTCAACAGGGGACGAGCAGTACTTC. Amino acids: CASRSTGDEQYF.

The chain joins TRBV7-2 to TRBJ1-2, with 9 bases aligning to TRBD1. The CDR3 loop spans 14 amino acids. J gave up 3 bases and V 7 bases, and 6 bases lay outside the gene matches. CDR1 and CDR2 from the germline V gene are SGHTA and FQGNSA. The CDR3 spells CASTYTGGDYGYTF. CDR3 DNA: TGTGCCAGCACCTATACAGGGGGCGACTATGGCTACACCTTC.

The chain carries TRBV7-2 and TRBJ2-2; 10 positions agree with TRBD2. The CDR3 consists of 15 residues. Germline V CDR1 and CDR2: SGHTA, FQGNSA. Trimming took 6 bases from V and 3 from J; bases not matched to a gene: 4. The chain's CDR3 is CASSWTSGDTGELFF. The CDR3 nucleotides read TGTGCCAGCAGTTGGACTAGCGGAGACACCGGGGAGCTGTTTTTT.

The rearrangement joins TRBV19 to TRBJ2-3; TRBD2 matches at 8 bases. The germline V gene encodes CDR1 LNHDA and CDR2 SQIVND (reference sequence). CDR3 length: 16 residues. The ends lost 1 base at V and 1 base at J; junction bases unmatched: 4. The CDR3 DNA follows: TGTGCCAGTAGTATAGGAGCGGGGGTCGGCACAGATACGCAGTATTTT. It specifies CASSIGAGVGTDTQYF.

This clone was detected many times. The rearrangement links TRBV18 to TRBJ2-1, with 12 bases fitting TRBD1. This CDR3 comprises 15 residues. Germline CDR1 reads KGHSH; CDR2 reads LQKENI. V was pared by 4 bases and J by 7 bases, with 5 bases of the junction left unmatched. This CDR3 is CASSQPGQGANEQFF. In nucleotides, the CDR3 is TGTGCCAGCTCACAGCCGGGACAGGGGGCGAATGAGCAGTTCTTC.

V is TRBV5-1 and J is TRBJ2-7, with 11 bases matching TRBD1. The CDR3 length is 15 residues. Unmatched junction bases numbered 5, after V lost 2 bases and J lost 4 bases. The germline CDR1 and CDR2 sequences are SGHRS and YFSETQ. The CDR3: CASSLRTGGGYEQYF. The DNA of the CDR3 is TGCGCCAGCAGCTTAAGGACAGGGGGCGGTTACGAGCAGTACTTC.

The chain recombines TRBV4-1 with TRBJ1-5, with D possibly TRBD1 on 5 matching bases. V shed 3 bases and J shed 0 bases, with 15 bases lying between them. Per the germline V gene, CDR1 is MGHRA and CDR2 is YSYEKL. The CDR3 runs to 17 residues. The CDR3 loop is CASSHSDSSFSNQPQHF. As DNA, the CDR3 is TGCGCCAGCAGCCACAGTGACAGCTCCTTTAGCAATCAGCCCCAGCATTTT.

The rearrangement joins TRBV7-8 to TRBJ1-2; TRBD1 matches 7 bases. CDR3 length equals 15 residues. Germline-derived CDR1 and CDR2 are SGHVS and FQNEAQ. V gave up 0 bases and J gave up 3 bases; unmatched junction bases: 4. CDR3 protein: CASSLAPGGYYGYTF. CDR3 DNA: TGTGCCAGCAGCTTAGCGCCAGGGGGATACTATGGCTACACCTTC.

In its sample, this clone was seen a few times. The rearrangement joins TRBV30 to TRBJ1-1, with a tentative D call TRBD1 (5 bases). CDR1 GTSNPN and CDR2 SVGIG come from the germline V gene (reference sequence). CDR3 length: 11 amino acids. V dropped 4 bases and J dropped 10 bases, with 13 bases sitting between them. The CDR3 loop reads CAWMSEGAAFF. The CDR3 DNA reads as TGTGCCTGGATGTCCGAAGGGGCAGCTTTCTTT.

The chain is built from TRBV7-2 and TRBJ2-7; a possible D gene is TRBD1 (5 bases). CDR1 is SGHTA, CDR2 FQGNSA, per germline. The ends were cut back, 4 bases at V and 1 base at J, with 8 bases in the middle. The CDR3 spans 13 residues. The CDR3 loop is CASSSRVSYEQYF. The CDR3 region has the DNA TGTGCCAGCAGCTCCAGGGTGTCCTACGAGCAGTACTTC.

The CDR3 spells CASSGGGIYEQYF. The CDR3 DNA sequence: TGTGCCAGCAGTGGGGGGGGAATCTACGAGCAGTACTTC. The V call is TRBV25-1, the J call TRBJ2-7; TRBD2 agrees at 7 bases. The CDR3 is 13 residues long. Germline V gives CDR1 MGHDK, CDR2 SYGVNS. V lost 4 bases, J lost 3 bases, and 3 bases stayed unmatched.

This clone was counted between two and nine times. The rearrangement joins TRBV7-9 to TRBJ2-3; TRBD1 agrees at 7 bases. The CDR3 is 17 residues long. Germline V gene data show CDR1 as SEHNR and CDR2 as FQNEAQ (reference sequence). The ends lost 1 base at V and 4 bases at J; junction bases unmatched: 11. As DNA, the CDR3 is TGTGCCAGCAGCTTAGTAGGGACAGCCTCAATCTCAGATACGCAGTATTTT. Protein: CASSLVGTASISDTQYF.

This chain links TRBV5-6 with TRBJ2-1, with a tentative D call TRBD2 (6 bases). The CDR3 covers 17 residues. Germline V lookup: CDR1 SGHDT, CDR2 YYEEEE. Trimming left V 2 bases short and J 9 bases short, with 24 bases between. The CDR3 loop is CASSFLREDPFVAEQFF. The CDR3 coding sequence is TGTGCCAGCAGCTTTTTGAGGGAGGACCCGTTCGTAGCTGAGCAGTTCTTC.

As for this clone: In the same sample, other DNA sequences code for this CDR3. The rearrangement joins TRBV19 to TRBJ1-5; D unresolved. The CDR3 is made up of 13 amino acids. V lost 8 bases, J lost 0 bases, and 8 bases lay in between. CDR1 is LNHDA and CDR2 is SQIVND in the germline V gene (reference sequence). CDR3 in DNA: TGTGCCAGTTCTCTTAATAGCAATCAGCCCCAGCATTTT. It encodes CASSLNSNQPQHF.

The chain links TRBV19 to TRBJ1-1; 7 bases match TRBD1. Germline values: CDR1 LNHDA, CDR2 SQIVND (reference sequence). Trimming removed 11 bases from V and 6 bases from J; junction bases left unmatched: 15. The CDR3 length is 14 residues. The CDR3 sequence is CACTGTAVMAEAFF. DNA for the CDR3: TGTGCCTGTACAGGGACAGCAGTTATGGCTGAAGCTTTCTTT.

The V call is TRBV13, the J call TRBJ1-1; 10 bases agree with TRBD1. This CDR3 comprises 16 residues. The germline gives CDR1 PRHDT, CDR2 FYEKMQ (reference sequence). The ends lost 7 bases at V and 5 bases at J; junction bases unmatched: 13. For the CDR3, the DNA is TGTGCCAGCACCTCGAACCCCGGACAGGGGGAGACTGAAGCTTTCTTT. Protein product: CASTSNPGQGETEAFF.

This clone was observed a handful of times. The chain recombines TRBV5-1 with TRBJ2-2; a weak D match, TRBD1 (5 bases). Germline CDR1 and CDR2: SGHRS and YFSETQ. The CDR3 totals 15 residues. Deletions cut 0 bases from V and 3 bases from J, with 9 bases between. DNA for the CDR3: TGCGCCAGCAGCTTGGATGGGGCGGACACCGGGGAGCTGTTTTTT. Protein sequence: CASSLDGADTGELFF.

The V gene is TRBV5-1, the J gene TRBJ2-5; 10 nucleotides align to TRBD1. The CDR3 is 14 residues long. The germline V gene has CDR1 SGHRS and CDR2 YFSETQ. V shed 3 bases and J 2 bases; nucleotides not matched to a gene: 1. In DNA form, the CDR3 reads TGCGCCAGCAGCTCGGGACAGGGGCAAGAGACCCAGTACTTC. It translates to CASSSGQGQETQYF.

This chain uses TRBV18 with TRBJ1-1; D uncertain. V was cut by 3 bases and J by 3 bases, with 11 bases left in between. The CDR3 spans 14 residues. Germline loops: CDR1 KGHSH, CDR2 LQKENI. CDR3 residues: CASSPEGMDTEAFF. The DNA of the CDR3 is TGTGCCAGCTCACCGGAGGGCATGGACACTGAAGCTTTCTTT.

The chain joins TRBV5-4 to TRBJ2-1; 7 bases are shared with TRBD1. CDR1 and CDR2 from the germline V gene are SGHNT and YYREEE (reference sequence). CDR3 length equals 14 residues. J was trimmed by 5 bases and V by 0 bases; bases with no gene match: 2. This CDR3 is CASSLDRGNNEQFF. The CDR3 DNA follows: TGTGCCAGCAGCTTGGACAGGGGAAACAATGAGCAGTTCTTC.

This chain links TRBV7-2 with TRBJ1-1; TRBD1 matches at 12 bases. V lost 0 bases, J lost 1 base, and 6 bases stayed unmatched. CDR1 and CDR2 (germline): SGHTA, FQGNSA. CDR3 length: 18 amino acids. The CDR3 coding sequence is TGTGCCAGCAGCTTAGCGTCGGGACAGGGGGCATCGAACACTGAAGCTTTCTTT. Encoded protein: CASSLASGQGASNTEAFF.

The CDR3 DNA follows: TGCGCCAGCAGGGATCTTTCAGGGGAATGCTCCTACGAGCAGTACTTC. Its protein is CASRDLSGECSYEQYF. The rearrangement links TRBV10-1 to TRBJ2-7; weak D call: TRBD1 (6 bases). Trimming cost V 6 bases and J 0 bases, with 18 bases left between them. This CDR3 has 16 residues. Germline CDR1 WNHNN, CDR2 SYGVQD (reference sequence).

V gene TRBV5-1 combines with J gene TRBJ2-1; D is undetermined. The V end lost 4 bases, the J end lost 10 bases, and 15 bases lay between the germline ends. CDR3 length: 13 amino acids. Germline-derived CDR1 and CDR2 are SGHRS and YFSETQ. The CDR3 region has the DNA TGCGCCAGCAGCCCCTATCCCCCCCAAGAGCAGTTCTTC. Residues: CASSPYPPQEQFF.

The CDR3 is CASSMTGAFNEQFF. CDR3 nucleotides: TGTGCCAGTAGTATGACGGGGGCTTTTAATGAGCAGTTCTTC. The chain recombines TRBV19 with TRBJ2-1; TRBD1 or TRBD2 may be the D gene (6 bases each). Germline lookup yields CDR1 LNHDA and CDR2 SQIVND (reference sequence). Trimming shortened V by 3 bases and J by 7 bases, and 13 bases separated the two germline ends. The CDR3 runs 14 residues.

V usage is TRBV27 and J usage is TRBJ1-4, with D hard to call. Germline V CDR1 and CDR2: MNHEY, SMNVEV (reference sequence). The CDR3 contains 13 residues. V was trimmed by 4 bases and J by 6 bases, leaving 9 bases between them. The CDR3 protein is CASSSPLYEKLFF. Written as DNA, the CDR3 is TGTGCCAGCAGTTCCCCGCTTTATGAAAAACTGTTTTTT.

This rearrangement joins TRBV2 to TRBJ2-1; TRBD2 matches at 8 bases. This CDR3 region has 15 residues. With V trimmed by 7 bases and J by 8 bases, 13 bases remained unmatched. Germline-derived CDR1 and CDR2 are SNHLY and FYNNEI. CDR3 sequence: CASNGGALFGDEQFF. In DNA form, the CDR3 reads TGTGCCAGCAACGGGGGGGCCTTGTTTGGTGATGAGCAGTTCTTC.

This chain links TRBV4-1 with TRBJ2-1; 8 bases align to TRBD2. Trimming cost V 3 bases and J 0 bases; bases outside gene matches: 7. This CDR3 comprises 17 residues. The germline V gene encodes CDR1 MGHRA and CDR2 YSYEKL. The CDR3 DNA reads as TGCGCCAGCAGCCACGCGAGCGGGAGTAACTCCTACAATGAGCAGTTCTTC. As protein: CASSHASGSNSYNEQFF.

This CDR3 is CATTTGYGFDEQFF. In nucleotides, the CDR3 is TGTGCCACCACTACAGGGTACGGCTTCGATGAGCAGTTCTTC. The chain links TRBV5-6 to TRBJ2-1, with D possibly matching TRBD1 (6 bases). The CDR3 covers 14 residues. Germline CDR1 and CDR2: SGHDT and YYEEEE. V was cut by 9 bases and J by 8 bases, with 21 bases left in between.

This sequence joins TRBV15 and TRBJ1-4, with TRBD1 as a possible D gene (6 bases). Between the trimmed V and J ends, which lost 5 bases and 8 bases, there was a span of 18 bases. The CDR3 contains 15 residues. Per germline, CDR1 LNHNV and CDR2 YYDKDF (reference sequence). The CDR3 region is CATSRGPGAGEKLFF. In nucleotides, the CDR3 is TGTGCCACCAGCCGTGGCCCGGGGGCTGGGGAAAAACTGTTTTTT.